This entry concerns a single T cell receptor beta chain. Its antigen is still unknown. The data were obtained in a study of cytomegalovirus exposure and HLA in healthy donors. Across the whole study: There were tens of millions of unique TCRs (from HLA-typed donors) in an early data release. Study conclusions and caveats: Specificity for CMV antigens was confirmed in vitro for a few of the CMV-associated chains.

Both 60 Vbeta primers and 13 Jbeta primers went into the PCR. In the authors' workflow: About 9.9 million of the approximately 80 million unique TCR beta chains counted in a later analysis were shared. Profiled with immunoSEQ multiplex PCR; TCRdb holds only in-frame clones, not every one. The DNA was the basis for D and trimming; V, J and clone size are from that table. This sample has over 70,000 clones, with less than 80% found just once. Trimming at V came to 6 bases and at J to 1 base, leaving 7 bases not matched to a gene. The CDR3 runs 18 residues. CDR1 and CDR2 (germline): ENHRY, SYGVKD. The source is a male donor in good health and CMV-seronegative. V and J are TRBV10-3 and TRBJ2-6; 12 bases map to TRBD2. The sequenced sample was PBMCs. CDR3: CAIRDQGLAGSGANVLTF. The CDR3 region has the DNA TGTGCCATCAGGGATCAAGGACTAGCGGGGTCTGGGGCCAACGTCCTGACTTTC.